The present entry profiles one T cell receptor beta chain with its context. Antigen specificity is unknown. This sample was taken from a study of graft-versus-host responses after intestinal transplantation. Study overall: Each of the recipients got a multivisceral, liver-intestinal, or isolated intestinal transplant. Anti-thymocyte globulin induction was given to all recipients, followed by tacrolimus and steroids for around three years. Regarding the study as a whole: Allograft graft-versus-host to host-versus-graft clonal ratios ran high in patients with graft-donor T cell macrochimerism.

V lost 4 bases and J lost 6; bases outside the gene matches: 6. The CDR3 extends over 15 amino acids. CDR1 is SGHRS and CDR2 is YFSETQ in the germline V gene. Clones were sequenced by immunoSEQ multiplex PCR, and TCRdb holds only the in-frame ones, with some missing. The table has 90,000 to 95,000 clones, over 85% seen once. The clonotype was recovered from a human donor who received an intestinal transplant. The sample here was unstimulated CD8+ T cells sorted from spleen or lymph node cells, taken before intestinal transplant. The V gene is TRBV5-1, the J gene TRBJ2-7, with 14 nucleotides matching TRBD2. CDR3 amino acids: CASSPPGTSGSEQYF. The CDR3 DNA reads as TGCGCCAGCAGCCCGCCCGGGACTAGCGGGAGCGAGCAGTACTTC.